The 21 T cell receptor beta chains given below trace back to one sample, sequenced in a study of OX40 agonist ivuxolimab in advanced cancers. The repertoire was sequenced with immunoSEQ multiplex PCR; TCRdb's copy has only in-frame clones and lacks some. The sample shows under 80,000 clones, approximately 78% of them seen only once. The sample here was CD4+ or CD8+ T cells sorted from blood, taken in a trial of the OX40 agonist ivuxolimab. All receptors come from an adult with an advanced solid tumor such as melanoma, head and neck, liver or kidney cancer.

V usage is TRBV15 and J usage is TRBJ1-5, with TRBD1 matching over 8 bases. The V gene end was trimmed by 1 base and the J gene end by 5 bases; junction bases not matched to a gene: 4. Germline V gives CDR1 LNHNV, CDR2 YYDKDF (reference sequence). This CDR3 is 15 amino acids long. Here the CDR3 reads CATSRGQGTHQPQHF. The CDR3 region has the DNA TGTGCCACCAGCAGAGGACAGGGGACACATCAGCCCCAGCATTTT.

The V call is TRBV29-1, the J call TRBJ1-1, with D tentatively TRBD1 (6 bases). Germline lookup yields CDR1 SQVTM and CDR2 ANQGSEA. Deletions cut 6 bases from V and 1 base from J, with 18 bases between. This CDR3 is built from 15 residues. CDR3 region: CSVVAKGGRNTEAFF. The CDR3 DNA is TGCAGCGTAGTTGCAAAAGGGGGTAGGAACACTGAAGCTTTCTTT. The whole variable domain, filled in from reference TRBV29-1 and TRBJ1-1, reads SAVISQKPSRDICQRGTSLTIQCQVDSQVTMMFWYRQQPGQSLTLIATANQGSEATYESGFVIDKFPISRPNLTFSTLTVSNMSPEDSSIYLCSVVAKGGRNTEAFFGQGTRLTVV.

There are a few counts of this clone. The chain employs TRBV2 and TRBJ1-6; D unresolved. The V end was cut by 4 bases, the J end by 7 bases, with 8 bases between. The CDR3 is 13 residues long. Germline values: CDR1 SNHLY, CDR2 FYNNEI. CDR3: CASSAEQNSPLHF. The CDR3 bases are TGTGCCAGCAGTGCCGAACAGAATTCACCCCTCCACTTT.

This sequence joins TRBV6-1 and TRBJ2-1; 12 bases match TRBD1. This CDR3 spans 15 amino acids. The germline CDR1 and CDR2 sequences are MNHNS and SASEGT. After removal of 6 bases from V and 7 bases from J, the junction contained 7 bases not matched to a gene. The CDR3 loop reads CASRRTGQGANEQFF. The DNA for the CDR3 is TGTGCCAGCAGGCGCACGGGACAGGGGGCGAATGAGCAGTTCTTC.

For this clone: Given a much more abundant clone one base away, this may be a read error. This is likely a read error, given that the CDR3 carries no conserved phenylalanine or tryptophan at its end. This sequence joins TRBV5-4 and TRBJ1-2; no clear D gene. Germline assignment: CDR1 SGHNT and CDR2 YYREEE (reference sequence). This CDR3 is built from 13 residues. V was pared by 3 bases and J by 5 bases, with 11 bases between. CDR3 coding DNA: TGTGCCAGCAGCTCGGGCAGCCGATATGGCTACACCCTC. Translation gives CASSSGSRYGYTL.

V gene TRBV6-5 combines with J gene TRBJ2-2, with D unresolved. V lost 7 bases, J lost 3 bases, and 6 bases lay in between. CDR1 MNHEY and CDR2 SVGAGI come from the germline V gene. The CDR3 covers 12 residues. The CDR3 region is CASTSDTGELFF. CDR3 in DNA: TGTGCCAGCACTTCAGACACCGGGGAGCTGTTTTTT.

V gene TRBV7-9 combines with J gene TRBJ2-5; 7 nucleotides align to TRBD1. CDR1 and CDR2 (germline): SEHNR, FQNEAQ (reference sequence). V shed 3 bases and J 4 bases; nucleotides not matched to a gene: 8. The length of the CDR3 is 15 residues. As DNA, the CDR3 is TGTGCCAGCAGCTTGTACTCCCCAGGGGGAGAGACCCAGTACTTC. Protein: CASSLYSPGGETQYF.

The CDR3 sequence: CASSLASGAGEKLFF. The CDR3 DNA follows: TGCGCCAGCAGCTTGGCCTCGGGGGCAGGTGAAAAACTGTTTTTT. The chain couples TRBV5-1 to TRBJ1-4; D is perhaps TRBD1 (6 bases). CDR3 length: 15 amino acids. V lost 0 bases and J lost 7, with 13 bases in between. The germline gives CDR1 SGHRS, CDR2 YFSETQ.

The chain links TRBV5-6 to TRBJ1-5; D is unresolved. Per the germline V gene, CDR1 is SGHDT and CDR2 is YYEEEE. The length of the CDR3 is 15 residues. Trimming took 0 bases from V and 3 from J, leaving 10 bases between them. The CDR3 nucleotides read TGTGCCAGCAGCTTGGTAGGCAGCTCCAATCAGCCCCAGCATTTT. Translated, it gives CASSLVGSSNQPQHF. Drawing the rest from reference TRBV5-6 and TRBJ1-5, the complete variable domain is DAGVTQSPTHLIKTRGQQVTLRCSPKSGHDTVSWYQQALGQGPQFIFQYYEEEERQRGNFPDRFSGHQFPNYSSELNVNALLLGDSALYLCASSLVGSSNQPQHFGDGTRLSIL.

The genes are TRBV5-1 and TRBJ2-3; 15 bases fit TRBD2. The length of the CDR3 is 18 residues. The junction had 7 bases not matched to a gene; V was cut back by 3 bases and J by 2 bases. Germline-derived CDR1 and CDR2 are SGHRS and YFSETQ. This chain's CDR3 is CASSSGLAGGRVTDTQYF. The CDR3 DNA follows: TGCGCCAGCAGCTCCGGACTAGCGGGGGGGCGGGTCACAGATACGCAGTATTTT.

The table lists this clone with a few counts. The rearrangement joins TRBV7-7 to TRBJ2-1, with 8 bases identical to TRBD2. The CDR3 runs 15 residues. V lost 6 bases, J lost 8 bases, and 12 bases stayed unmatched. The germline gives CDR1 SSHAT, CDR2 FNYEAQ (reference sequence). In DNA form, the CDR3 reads TGTGCCAGCAGTCGCGGACTAGCAGACGGCGATGAGCAGTTCTTC. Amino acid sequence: CASSRGLADGDEQFF. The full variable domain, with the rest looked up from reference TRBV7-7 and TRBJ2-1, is GAGVSQSPRYKVTKRGQDVTLRCDPISSHATLYWYQQALGQGPEFLTYFNYEAQPDKSGLPSDRFSAERPEGSISTLTIQRTEQRDSAMYRCASSRGLADGDEQFFGPGTRLTVL.

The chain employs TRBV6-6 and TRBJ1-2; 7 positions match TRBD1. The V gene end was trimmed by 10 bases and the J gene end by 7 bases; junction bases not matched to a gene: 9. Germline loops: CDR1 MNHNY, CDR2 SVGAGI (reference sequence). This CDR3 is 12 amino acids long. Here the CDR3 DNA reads TGTGCCACCTCGACAGGGAGCGGTGGCTACACCTTC. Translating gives CATSTGSGGYTF.

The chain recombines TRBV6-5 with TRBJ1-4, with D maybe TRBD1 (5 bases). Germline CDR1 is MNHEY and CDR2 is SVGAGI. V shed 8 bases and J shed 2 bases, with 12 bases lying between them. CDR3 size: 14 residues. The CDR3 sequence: CASRRGWTNEKLFF. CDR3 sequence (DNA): TGTGCCAGCCGTCGGGGGTGGACTAATGAAAAACTGTTTTTT.

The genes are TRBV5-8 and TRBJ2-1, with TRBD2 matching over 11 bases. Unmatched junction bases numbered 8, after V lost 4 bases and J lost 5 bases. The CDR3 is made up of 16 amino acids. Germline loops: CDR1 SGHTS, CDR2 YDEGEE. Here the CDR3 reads CASSPAGLAGHNEQFF. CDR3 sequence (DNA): TGTGCCAGCAGCCCGGCCGGACTAGCGGGCCACAATGAGCAGTTCTTC.

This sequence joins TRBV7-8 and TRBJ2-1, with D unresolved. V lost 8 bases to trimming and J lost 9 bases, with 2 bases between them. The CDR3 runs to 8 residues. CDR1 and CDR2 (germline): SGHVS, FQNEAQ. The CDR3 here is CASGEQFF. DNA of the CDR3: TGTGCCAGCGGTGAGCAGTTCTTC.

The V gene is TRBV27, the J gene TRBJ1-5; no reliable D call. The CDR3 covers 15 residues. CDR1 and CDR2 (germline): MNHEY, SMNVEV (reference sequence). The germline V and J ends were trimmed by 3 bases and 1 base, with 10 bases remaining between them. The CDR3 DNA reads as TGTGCCAGCAGTTTCGAGGGTCGCAGCAATCAGCCCCAGCATTTT. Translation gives CASSFEGRSNQPQHF.

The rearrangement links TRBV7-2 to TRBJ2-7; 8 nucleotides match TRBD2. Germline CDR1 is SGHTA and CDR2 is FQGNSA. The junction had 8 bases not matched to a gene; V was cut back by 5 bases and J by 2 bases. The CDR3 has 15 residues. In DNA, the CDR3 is TGTGCCAGCAGCGAGACGGGACTAGGACCCTACGAGCAGTACTTC. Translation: CASSETGLGPYEQYF.

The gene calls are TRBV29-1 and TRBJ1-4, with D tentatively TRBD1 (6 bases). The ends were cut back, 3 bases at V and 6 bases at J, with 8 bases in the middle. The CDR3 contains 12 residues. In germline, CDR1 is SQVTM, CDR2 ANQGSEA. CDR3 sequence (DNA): TGCAGCGTTGAGGGACAAGATGAAAAACTGTTTTTT. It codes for CSVEGQDEKLFF.

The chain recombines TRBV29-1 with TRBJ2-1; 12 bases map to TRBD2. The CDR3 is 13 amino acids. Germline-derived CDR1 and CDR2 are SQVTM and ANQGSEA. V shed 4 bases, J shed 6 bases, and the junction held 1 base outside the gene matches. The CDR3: CSVATSGSNEQFF. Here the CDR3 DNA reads TGCAGCGTTGCGACTAGCGGGAGCAATGAGCAGTTCTTC.

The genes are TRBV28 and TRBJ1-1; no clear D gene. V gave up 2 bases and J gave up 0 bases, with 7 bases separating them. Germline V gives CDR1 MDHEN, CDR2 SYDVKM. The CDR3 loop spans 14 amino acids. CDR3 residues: CASSLAMMNTEAFF. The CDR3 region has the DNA TGTGCCAGCAGTTTAGCAATGATGAACACTGAAGCTTTCTTT.

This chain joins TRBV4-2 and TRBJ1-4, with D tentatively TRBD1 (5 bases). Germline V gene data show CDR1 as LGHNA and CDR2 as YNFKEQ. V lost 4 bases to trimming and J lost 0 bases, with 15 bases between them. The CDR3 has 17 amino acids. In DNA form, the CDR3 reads TGTGCCAGCAGCCCCCAAGGTTGGGGGGCAACTAATGAAAAACTGTTTTTT. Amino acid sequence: CASSPQGWGATNEKLFF.